This TCR beta chain was identified during a study of tumor-infiltrating lymphocytes in primary liver carcinoma. For each extraction, RNA and DNA were obtained together from 20-30 mg of unsorted bulk tissue. With respect to this clonotype: One base away lies a much larger clone, so this may be a sequencing read error.

V gave up 9 bases and J gave up 10 bases; unmatched junction bases: 21. The germline V gene encodes CDR1 MNHNS and CDR2 SASEGT. The CDR3 has 16 amino acids. TCR beta cDNA was made from roughly 450 ng total RNA with a constant-region primer. Nested multiplex PCR, run for three rounds with slightly modified ARM-PCR, yielded TCR beta libraries. Running 9 to 11 cycles apiece, the first two PCR rounds relied on TRBV1-TRBV30 forward primers together with a C-beta reverse primer. Each CDR3 protein is one row after TCRdb ran MiXCR on the multiplex PCR reads. The table shows 80,000 or so distinct CDR3 sequences, with 71% occurring only once.

This receptor was obtained from a woman aged 60 to 75 with primary liver carcinoma and hepatitis B virus infection. The chain employs TRBV6-1 and TRBJ1-1; 9 positions agree with TRBD1. The sequenced sample consisted of liver tumor tissue from sampling region 4. Subset of the sample: tumor region T4, right-lateral pole. The CDR3: CASEQGAPSGVRAAFF. The CDR3 DNA reads TGTGCCAGTGAACAGGGGGCCCCTTCGGGAGTTCGAGCAGCTTTCTTT.